These 27 T cell receptor beta chains originate from one sample sequenced in a study of cytomegalovirus exposure and HLA in healthy donors. Researchers ran the PCR with 60 Vbeta and 13 Jbeta primers. Generated by immunoSEQ multiplex PCR, the TCRdb table keeps only in-frame clones and is missing some. The sample has tens of thousands of clones, roughly 76% seen once; the top ten hold roughly 8%. The sample consisted of PBMCs. Source of these receptors: a man aged 55 to 70 in good health and CMV-seropositive.

The chain uses TRBV9 and TRBJ2-7; 8 bases fit TRBD2. V was clipped by 0 bases and J by 6 bases; unmatched bases: 2. The CDR3 consists of 13 residues. CDR1 is SGDLS and CDR2 is YYNGEE in the germline V gene. The CDR3 DNA sequence: TGTGCCAGCAGCGTAGCTACTAGCGGCGAGCAGTACTTC. Protein sequence: CASSVATSGEQYF.

The chain combines TRBV5-1 with TRBJ2-1, with 10 nucleotides matching TRBD2. The V gene's germline CDR1 is SGHRS and CDR2 YFSETQ. CDR3 length: 14 amino acids. After removal of 0 bases from V and 6 bases from J, the junction contained 0 bases not matched to a gene. DNA for the CDR3: TGCGCCAGCAGCTTGGGGACTAGCGGCAATGAGCAGTTCTTC. Amino acids: CASSLGTSGNEQFF.

The rearrangement joins TRBV6-5 to TRBJ2-1, with D perhaps TRBD2 (6 bases). Deletions cut 5 bases from V and 8 bases from J, with 16 bases between. This CDR3 has 14 amino acids. Per the germline V gene, CDR1 is MNHEY and CDR2 is SVGAGI. CDR3 DNA: TGTGCCAGCAGTGAAGGTACTAGCCAGGATGAGCAGTTCTTC. It is translated as CASSEGTSQDEQFF.

This rearrangement joins TRBV10-1 to TRBJ1-2, with 7 bases identical to TRBD1. Trimming at V came to 8 bases and at J to 2 bases, leaving 20 bases not matched to a gene. The CDR3 length is 18 residues. The germline gives CDR1 WNHNN, CDR2 SYGVQD (reference sequence). The CDR3 DNA reads TGCGCCAGCTTATCAGCTTACCCACCGGGACAGATAAACTATGGCTACACCTTC. It codes for CASLSAYPPGQINYGYTF.

The J gene is TRBJ1-5, the V gene TRBV5-1, with TRBD1 identical over 8 bases. There are 16 residues in the CDR3. CDR1 SGHRS and CDR2 YFSETQ come from the germline V gene. The trim removed 4 bases at V and 5 bases at J, leaving 11 bases unmatched. CDR3 in amino acids: CASSPGQGGMDQPQHF. The CDR3 nucleotides are TGCGCCAGCAGCCCCGGACAGGGCGGGATGGATCAGCCCCAGCATTTT.

The chain's CDR3 is CSVEVWSGDRGTYEQYF. Here the CDR3 DNA reads TGCAGCGTTGAAGTCTGGAGCGGGGACAGGGGAACCTACGAGCAGTACTTC. V usage is TRBV29-1 and J usage is TRBJ2-7, with TRBD1 matching over 10 bases. The CDR3 has 17 residues. J lost 2 bases, V lost 1 base, and 11 bases had no gene match. CDR1 SQVTM and CDR2 ANQGSEA come from the germline V gene.

The chain is built from TRBV5-4 and TRBJ2-3; TRBD1 matches 10 bases. The V segment lost 2 bases and the J segment 3 bases; nucleotides outside the gene matches: 6. CDR3 length: 16 residues. Germline V gives CDR1 SGHNT, CDR2 YYREEE (reference sequence). CDR3: CASSFWTGGRTDTQYF. CDR3 DNA sequence: TGTGCCAGCAGCTTCTGGACAGGGGGTAGGACAGATACGCAGTATTTT.

The J gene is TRBJ2-7, the V gene TRBV5-4; D uncertain. This CDR3 has 13 residues. The V end was cut by 4 bases, the J end by 2 bases, with 10 bases between. Germline V gives CDR1 SGHNT, CDR2 YYREEE (reference sequence). In DNA, the CDR3 is TGTGCCAGCAGCCCCGGCGGAACCTACGAGCAGTACTTC. Its protein is CASSPGGTYEQYF.

The chain is built from TRBV4-2 and TRBJ2-7; perhaps TRBD1 as D (5 bases). Germline V gene data show CDR1 as LGHNA and CDR2 as YNFKEQ. The length of the CDR3 is 13 residues. Trimming took 4 bases from V and 5 from J, leaving 12 bases between them. The CDR3 sequence: CASSRQHLDEQYF. CDR3 bases: TGTGCCAGCAGCCGACAGCATCTCGACGAGCAGTACTTC.

This rearrangement joins TRBV28 to TRBJ1-2, with 9 bases matching TRBD1. Trimming cost V 11 bases and J 4 bases; bases outside gene matches: 8. The CDR3 has 13 amino acids. Germline V gives CDR1 MDHEN, CDR2 SYDVKM. The CDR3 loop reads CAGGQGPFYGYTF. In DNA form, the CDR3 reads TGTGCCGGCGGACAGGGGCCCTTCTATGGCTACACCTTC.

The chain combines TRBV6-6 with TRBJ2-1; D unresolved. CDR3 size: 13 residues. Germline values: CDR1 MNHNY, CDR2 SVGAGI (reference sequence). Trimming cost V 0 bases and J 10 bases, with 10 bases left between them. DNA of the CDR3: TGTGCCAGCAGTTACTCGCCGGAGAGGGAGCAGTTCTTC. It specifies CASSYSPEREQFF.

The chain recombines TRBV19 with TRBJ1-5; 7 bases line up with TRBD1. V dropped 6 bases and J dropped 4; count of bases not matched to a gene: 3. Germline lookup yields CDR1 LNHDA and CDR2 SQIVND (reference sequence). The CDR3 has 13 residues. CDR3 in DNA: TGTGCCAGTAGAAAGACAGGGAATCAGCCCCAGCATTTT. Its protein is CASRKTGNQPQHF.

Only a few counts were recorded for this clone. This chain uses TRBV5-5 with TRBJ1-4, with D possibly matching TRBD1 (6 bases). V was pared by 3 bases and J by 0 bases, with 6 bases between. The CDR3 is 14 amino acids. Germline V gene lookup returns CDR1 SGHKS and CDR2 YYEKEE (reference sequence). The CDR3 loop reads CASSSGATNEKLFF. The CDR3 DNA reads as TGTGCCAGCAGCTCAGGGGCAACTAATGAAAAACTGTTTTTT.

V gene TRBV7-9 combines with J gene TRBJ2-1, with a possible D match to TRBD1 (6 bases). The germline V gene encodes CDR1 SEHNR and CDR2 FQNEAQ (reference sequence). There are 14 residues in the CDR3. Trimming removed 5 bases at V and 9 bases at J, with 17 bases between. The CDR3 is CASSIAHRASEQFF. The CDR3 region has the DNA TGTGCCAGCAGCATCGCCCACAGGGCTAGTGAGCAGTTCTTC.

Remarks on this clone: Within the sample, other DNA sequences also encode this same CDR3. The chain uses TRBV7-9 and TRBJ2-5, with 7 positions matching TRBD2. Trimming cost V 1 base and J 1 base; bases outside gene matches: 6. Germline CDR1 is SEHNR and CDR2 is FQNEAQ (reference sequence). There are 16 residues in the CDR3. The CDR3 loop reads CASSLESGAIQETQYF. In nucleotides, the CDR3 is TGTGCCAGCAGCTTAGAGAGCGGGGCCATCCAAGAGACCCAGTACTTC.

The J gene is TRBJ1-2, the V gene TRBV7-8; no reliable D call. The germline V gene has CDR1 SGHVS and CDR2 FQNEAQ. CDR3 length equals 13 residues. Trimming cost V 0 bases and J 8 bases, with 10 bases left between them. CDR3 nucleotide sequence: TGTGCCAGCAGCTTAGCCGCCGCGGGCGGCTACACCTTC. Amino acid sequence: CASSLAAAGGYTF. Drawing the rest from reference TRBV7-8 and TRBJ1-2, the complete variable domain is GAGVSQSPRYKVAKRGQDVALRCDPISGHVSLFWYQQALGQGPEFLTYFQNEAQLDKSGLPSDRFFAERPEGSVSTLKIQRTQQEDSAVYLCASSLAAAGGYTFGSGTRLTVV.

This chain joins TRBV6-1 and TRBJ2-4, with D perhaps TRBD1 (6 bases). This CDR3 is built from 17 residues. Germline CDR1 reads MNHNS; CDR2 reads SASEGT. Deletions cut 2 bases from V and 8 bases from J, with 22 bases between. CDR3 protein: CASSELSSMTGPDIQYF. CDR3 nucleotide sequence: TGTGCCAGCAGTGAACTGTCGAGTATGACAGGCCCGGACATTCAGTACTTC.

This chain links TRBV2 with TRBJ1-1; D is unresolved. V gave up 2 bases and J gave up 0 bases, with 13 bases separating them. Per germline, CDR1 SNHLY and CDR2 FYNNEI. The CDR3 length is 16 residues. The chain's CDR3 is CASSEYSGLMNTEAFF. The CDR3 bases are TGTGCCAGCAGTGAATATTCAGGCCTGATGAACACTGAAGCTTTCTTT.

This clone was observed a few times. The CDR3 nucleotides are TGTGCCAGCAGCCTTATGGGGGGGGGCACAGATACGCAGTATTTT. Translated: CASSLMGGGTDTQYF. The J gene is TRBJ2-3, the V gene TRBV5-4, with TRBD2 matching 7 bases. V lost 4 bases and J lost 1; bases outside the gene matches: 6. Germline CDR1 and CDR2: SGHNT and YYREEE (reference sequence). The CDR3 spans 15 residues.

This sequence joins TRBV6-5 and TRBJ1-2, with 9 nucleotides matching TRBD1. The CDR3 totals 13 residues. Germline CDR1 is MNHEY and CDR2 is SVGAGI. Trimming removed 6 bases from V and 4 bases from J; junction bases left unmatched: 3. In nucleotides, the CDR3 is TGTGCCAGCAGCAAGGACAGGGGCTATGGCTACACCTTC. Translating gives CASSKDRGYGYTF.

This clone has more than one count but fewer than ten. The chain links TRBV6-5 to TRBJ1-5, with D tentatively TRBD1 (6 bases). Germline CDR1 MNHEY, CDR2 SVGAGI. The CDR3 contains 12 residues. V was trimmed by 9 bases and J by 7 bases, leaving 13 bases between them. Here the CDR3 reads CASSKGTQPQHF. CDR3 nucleotides: TGTGCCAGTTCGAAGGGGACACAGCCCCAGCATTTT.

The chain recombines TRBV6-1 with TRBJ2-7, with a weak D call TRBD1 (6 bases). Trimming stripped 4 bases from V and 2 bases from J, with 15 bases between. Germline values: CDR1 MNHNS, CDR2 SASEGT. CDR3 length: 15 residues. CDR3 sequence: CASSARMGQPYEQYF. The CDR3 coding sequence is TGTGCCAGCAGTGCGCGGATGGGACAACCCTACGAGCAGTACTTC.

CDR3 loop: CAISELQSREAFF. DNA of the CDR3: TGTGCCATCAGTGAGTTACAGAGCCGTGAAGCTTTCTTT. The chain carries TRBV10-3 and TRBJ1-1; D gene uncertain. V was trimmed by 1 base and J by 7 bases, leaving 10 bases between them. The CDR3 has 13 amino acids. Germline CDR1 ENHRY, CDR2 SYGVKD.

The rearrangement links TRBV6-1 to TRBJ2-3, with 10 nucleotides matching TRBD2. Germline CDR1 reads MNHNS; CDR2 reads SASEGT. V lost 8 bases to trimming and J lost 6 bases; unmatched junction nucleotides: 8. This CDR3 is 14 amino acids long. CDR3 region: CASGRLAGFDTQYF. CDR3 nucleotides: TGTGCCAGCGGACGACTAGCGGGTTTCGATACGCAGTATTTT.

The rearrangement uses TRBV18 and TRBJ2-1; D uncertain. Trimming pared 0 bases from V and 0 bases from J, leaving 9 bases between. The CDR3 spans 16 residues. Germline CDR1 is KGHSH and CDR2 is LQKENI. In DNA, the CDR3 is TGTGCCAGCTCACCACCGCTACCCCGCTCCTACAATGAGCAGTTCTTC. Translation gives CASSPPLPRSYNEQFF.

The chain employs TRBV13 and TRBJ2-1, with 8 bases lining up with TRBD1. The CDR3 spans 18 residues. V gave up 4 bases and J gave up 7 bases; unmatched junction bases: 18. Germline values: CDR1 PRHDT, CDR2 FYEKMQ (reference sequence). The CDR3 protein is CASSSTEVTGAKGNEQFF. For the CDR3, the DNA is TGTGCCAGCAGCTCTACCGAGGTGACAGGGGCTAAAGGAAATGAGCAGTTCTTC.

The chain combines TRBV7-9 with TRBJ1-3; a weak D match, TRBD1 (5 bases). Germline assignment: CDR1 SEHNR and CDR2 FQNEAQ (reference sequence). The CDR3 runs 15 residues. Trimming removed 1 base from V and 0 bases from J, with 7 bases in between. The CDR3 DNA sequence: TGTGCCAGCAGCTTAGACAGGAGCTCTGGAAACACCATATATTTT. Its protein product is CASSLDRSSGNTIYF.